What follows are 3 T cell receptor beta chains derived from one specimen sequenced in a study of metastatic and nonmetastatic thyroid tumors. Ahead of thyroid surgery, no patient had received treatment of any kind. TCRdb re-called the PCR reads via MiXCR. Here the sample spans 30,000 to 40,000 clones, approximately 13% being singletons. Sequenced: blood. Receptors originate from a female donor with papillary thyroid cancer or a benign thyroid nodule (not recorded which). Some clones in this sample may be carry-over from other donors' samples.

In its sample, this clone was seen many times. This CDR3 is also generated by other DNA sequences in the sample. CDR3 residues: CASSLSSGANVLTF. DNA for the CDR3: TGCGCCAGCAGCTTGAGCTCTGGGGCCAACGTCCTGACTTTC. The V and J genes are TRBV5-1 and TRBJ2-6; the D is unclear. This CDR3 comprises 14 residues. The germline V and J ends were trimmed by 1 base and 0 bases, with 2 bases remaining between them. Germline V gene data show CDR1 as SGHRS and CDR2 as YFSETQ.

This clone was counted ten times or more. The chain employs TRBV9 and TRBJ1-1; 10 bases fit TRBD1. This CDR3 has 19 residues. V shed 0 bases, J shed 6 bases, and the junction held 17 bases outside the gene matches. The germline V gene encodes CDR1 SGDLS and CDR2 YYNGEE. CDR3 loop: CASSVVGPGQGRAKSEAFF. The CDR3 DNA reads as TGTGCCAGCAGCGTAGTCGGTCCGGGACAGGGGAGGGCGAAGTCTGAAGCTTTCTTT.

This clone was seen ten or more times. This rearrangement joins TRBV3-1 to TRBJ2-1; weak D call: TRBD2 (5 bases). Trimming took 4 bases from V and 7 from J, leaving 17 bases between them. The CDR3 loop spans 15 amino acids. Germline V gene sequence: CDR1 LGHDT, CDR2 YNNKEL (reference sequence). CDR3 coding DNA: TGTGCCAGCAGCCGCCGGGCCCCAGCGGAGAATGAGCAGTTCTTC. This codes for CASSRRAPAENEQFF.